This T cell receptor beta chain comes out of a study of blood T cell repertoires in COVID-19. Looking at the study overall: The samples span acute and convalescent COVID-19 from the United States, Italy and Spain.

In the original workflow: How many nucleated cells were present was estimated from reference gene primer amplification. Here immunoSEQ multiplex PCR was the method, and the copy in TCRdb shows in-frame clones only, minus some. V and J calls plus clone size are reproduced from that table; the DNA served to infer D and trimming. The sample lists about 110,000 clones, roughly 80% occurring once. The CDR3 sequence is 14 residues long. Germline CDR1 and CDR2: SNHLY and FYNNEI. Unmatched junction bases numbered 8, after V lost 7 bases and J lost 6 bases. The V gene is TRBV2, the J gene TRBJ1-4, with 7 bases lining up with TRBD1. This TCR derives from a human donor in a cohort sampled during active COVID-19. The sample comprised peripheral blood. CDR3 coding DNA: TGTGCCAGCAATGACCGGGACAGTTATGAAAAACTGTTTTTT. The encoded protein is CASNDRDSYEKLFF.